This T cell receptor beta chain was observed in a study of blood T cell repertoires in COVID-19 (TCRdb year 2020). In the study overall: The collaborator samples originated in the United States, Italy and Spain and spanned the acute and convalescent phases of COVID-19. The repertoires were released in a freely available public database meant as a resource for research on the immune response to SARS-CoV-2. Deeply sampled blood TCRbeta repertoires from subjects exposed to, actively infected with, or recovered from COVID-19 were included in the dataset. The sample metadata nearly always contained a de-identified subject ID, COVID-19 status, age in years and sex. The prospective study material was composed of cDNA or gDNA derived from T cells, B-cell-depleted T cells, or PBMCs. Where available, HLA class I and class II types were taken from metadata supplied by the sample provider and were not determined by assay-based typing. The samples were drawn from the first 160 participants of the ongoing ImmuneRACE study and from roughly 1,300 subjects provided by 6 global collaborators. Beyond this particular receptor, the publication reports: Clinical and demographic metadata were provided uncurated, with the amount varying by source and participant.

Regarding this clone: The target of this receptor is not known. No quality values exist for individual bases; no much larger clone is one base distant.

The CDR3 sequence holds 11 residues, the cysteine and phenylalanine included. Only the CDR3 portion is preserved as DNA: 33 bases, with reading frame beginning at the first base. V sheds 1 base and J sheds 10 bases, leaving 7 bases between their ends. TCRbeta CDR3 regions were amplified from genomic DNA by means of the immunoSEQ Assay, a bias-controlled multiplex PCR. The paper's processing steps were these. Within the assay, amplification of reference gene primers was used to estimate how many nucleated cells each sample contained. To quantify the absolute abundance of each unique TCRbeta CDR3 rearrangement, sequence reads were collapsed and filtered. Productive Simpson clonality was computed per sample as the square root of Simpson's diversity index over productive rearrangements. Held by TCRdb, this immuneACCESS table contains in-frame sequences only and omits some clones. Under half of the omission traces to an unresolved V gene where checked; the cause of the rest is unknown. V, J and clone size reflect that table, while D and trimming were determined from the DNA. The sample yields 300,000 to 400,000 clones; approximately 90% were counted once. Around 0.91% of the sample goes to the ten largest clones.

In the prospective study, participants were about 18 to 95 years old, resided in about two dozen geographic areas of the United States, and were enrolled through a virtual design. To assign participants to cohorts, the prospective study relied on clinical history that participants themselves reported in a screening survey and a study questionnaire. In the prospective study, mobile phlebotomists collected whole blood, serum and a nasopharyngeal or oropharyngeal swab from each participant. Additional blood draws and questionnaires over an approximately 2-month period could optionally be provided by prospective study participants. Prospective study blood samples were shipped either frozen or at room temperature before DNA extraction.

The receptor's source is a woman in her 30s with acute COVID-19. Sequencing was done on a sample of PBMCs or T cells enriched from blood (not recorded which). The chain was built from TRBV12-3 or TRBV12-4 and TRBJ1-2; a confident D gene designation cannot be given. The CDR3 loop reads CASSLGAAYTF. The DNA sequence follows: TGTGCCAGCAGTTTAGGGGCAGCCTACACCTTC.